These 18 T cell receptor beta chains were all obtained from the same sample, sequenced in a study of blood T cell repertoires in COVID-19. TCRdb keeps only in-frame clones here, not all; method: immunoSEQ multiplex PCR. Altogether about 68,000 clones are present, 80% to 90% being singletons, with the ten largest covering roughly 2.4%. Sequencing input: peripheral blood. These receptors came from a human donor in a cohort sampled during active COVID-19.

Written as DNA, the CDR3 is TGTGCCAGCAGCCAAGATCCCAAACTAGCGGGAGGGCCTGGGGAGCTGTTTTTT. Encoded protein: CASSQDPKLAGGPGELFF. The J gene is TRBJ2-2, the V gene TRBV3-1 (or the pseudogene TRBV3-2); 13 bases line up with TRBD2. This CDR3 is built from 18 residues. Germline CDR1 is LGHDT and CDR2 is YNNKEL (reference sequence). Trimming removed 0 bases from V and 8 bases from J; junction bases left unmatched: 9.

The rearrangement uses TRBV9 and TRBJ2-5, with a weak D call TRBD2 (5 bases). Germline V gene lookup returns CDR1 SGDLS and CDR2 YYNGEE. The CDR3 has 14 residues. The V and J ends lost 2 bases and 2 bases respectively, with 10 bases between them. The CDR3 region is CASSVRGMQETQYF. The CDR3, as DNA: TGTGCCAGCAGCGTCCGAGGGATGCAAGAGACCCAGTACTTC.

The chain has TRBV11-2 and TRBJ2-7; perhaps TRBD1 as D (7 bases). Deletions cut 1 base from V and 3 bases from J, with 10 bases between. The CDR3 totals 14 residues. Germline loops: CDR1 SGHAT, CDR2 FQNNGV. CDR3 region: CASSLGQGGYEQYF. For the CDR3, the DNA is TGTGCCAGCAGCTTAGGACAGGGAGGCTACGAGCAGTACTTC.

CDR3 nucleotide sequence: TGTGCCAGCAGCCGTGACAGGGGGCAACAGCCCCAGCATTTT. This translates into CASSRDRGQQPQHF. The J gene is TRBJ1-5, the V gene TRBV7-8; TRBD1 matches 10 bases. Germline V gene sequence: CDR1 SGHVS, CDR2 FQNEAQ. The V segment lost 5 bases and the J segment 7 bases; nucleotides outside the gene matches: 5. The CDR3 is made up of 14 amino acids.

This chain links TRBV28 with TRBJ2-7; D is perhaps TRBD2 (6 bases). The CDR3 sequence is 15 residues long. V was cut by 5 bases and J by 4 bases, with 18 bases left in between. Germline lookup yields CDR1 MDHEN and CDR2 SYDVKM. The CDR3 region is CASSPLSGTGYEQYF. The CDR3 coding sequence is TGTGCCAGCAGTCCCCTATCCGGGACTGGTTACGAGCAGTACTTC.

The gene calls are TRBV2 and TRBJ2-1, with TRBD2 matching 9 bases. This CDR3 region has 15 residues. The V segment lost 2 bases and the J segment 8 bases; nucleotides outside the gene matches: 7. Germline V gene data show CDR1 as SNHLY and CDR2 as FYNNEI. The CDR3 here is CASSESGGRADEQFF. The CDR3 nucleotides read TGTGCCAGCAGTGAAAGCGGCGGGAGGGCCGATGAGCAGTTCTTC.

The V call is TRBV2, the J call TRBJ1-2, with D uncertain. This CDR3 has 15 residues. V was clipped by 4 bases and J by 7 bases, with 19 bases between them. Looked up from germline, CDR1 is SNHLY and CDR2 is FYNNEI. The CDR3 sequence: CASSARKTQEGGYTF. In DNA, the CDR3 is TGTGCCAGCAGTGCCCGCAAGACGCAGGAAGGTGGCTACACCTTC.

V and J are TRBV5-8 and TRBJ1-5, with D hard to call. The germline V and J ends were trimmed by 0 bases and 3 bases, with 10 bases remaining between them. This CDR3 has 15 amino acids. The germline V gene has CDR1 SGHTS and CDR2 YDEGEE. This chain's CDR3 is CASSLAGSNNQPQHF. The CDR3 coding sequence is TGTGCCAGCAGCTTGGCAGGCAGCAACAATCAGCCCCAGCATTTT.

The J gene is TRBJ2-3, the V gene TRBV2; D is perhaps TRBD2 (6 bases). The V gene's germline CDR1 is SNHLY and CDR2 FYNNEI. The CDR3 runs 14 residues. Trimming shortened V by 7 bases and J by 5 bases, and 16 bases separated the two germline ends. CDR3 coding DNA: TGTGCCAGCACGGGTCTCCCCGGGGGAGATACGCAGTATTTT. Amino acid sequence: CASTGLPGGDTQYF. Looking up the rest from reference TRBV2 and TRBJ2-3 gives the full variable domain: EPEVTQTPSHQVTQMGQEVILRCVPISNHLYFYWYRQILGQKVEFLVSFYNNEISEKSEIFDDQFSVERPDGSNFTLKIRSTKLEDSAMYFCASTGLPGGDTQYFGPGTRLTVL.

The V gene is TRBV28, the J gene TRBJ2-7, with a possible D match to TRBD1 (6 bases). The germline V and J ends were trimmed by 7 bases and 1 base, with 20 bases remaining between them. This CDR3 is 16 amino acids long. Germline lookup yields CDR1 MDHEN and CDR2 SYDVKM. The CDR3 coding sequence is TGTGCCAGCACACGCCTAAGTTGGACAGCTTCCTACGAGCAGTACTTC. Translated: CASTRLSWTASYEQYF.

The DNA for the CDR3 is TGTGCCTGGAGTGTGAGGTACGAGCAGTACTTC. As protein: CAWSVRYEQYF. The chain carries TRBV30 and TRBJ2-7; D gene unclear. The germline V gene encodes CDR1 GTSNPN and CDR2 SVGIG (reference sequence). CDR3 length equals 11 residues. V lost 0 bases, J lost 4 bases, and 4 bases lay in between. Variable domain in full (rest from reference TRBV30 and TRBJ2-7): SQTIHQWPATLVQPVGSPLSLECTVEGTSNPNLYWYRQAAGRGLQLLFYSVGIGQISSEVPQNLSASRPQDRQFILSSKKLLLSDSGFYLCAWSVRYEQYFGPGTRLTVT.

This clone was seen only once. The same CDR3 is also encoded by other DNA sequences in this sample. This rearrangement joins TRBV5-1 to TRBJ2-2, with TRBD1 as a possible D gene (8 bases). V was pared by 4 bases and J by 5 bases, with 15 bases between. This CDR3 region has 15 residues. Germline V CDR1 and CDR2: SGHRS, YFSETQ. The chain's CDR3 is CASSEGQGGTGELFF. In DNA, the CDR3 is TGCGCCAGCAGCGAAGGACAGGGAGGGACCGGGGAGCTGTTTTTT.

The V gene is TRBV30, the J gene TRBJ1-2; TRBD1 might be the D (5 bases). Germline CDR1 reads GTSNPN; CDR2 reads SVGIG (reference sequence). This CDR3 contains 13 residues. The V and J ends lost 2 bases and 7 bases respectively, with 14 bases between them. The CDR3 DNA reads TGTGCCTGGAGTCGGGAGGGGCTGGGTGGCTACACCTTC. Its protein product is CAWSREGLGGYTF.

This sequence joins TRBV19 and TRBJ2-2; D possibly corresponds to TRBD1 (6 bases). Germline V lookup: CDR1 LNHDA, CDR2 SQIVND (reference sequence). Deletions cut 5 bases from V and 5 bases from J, with 18 bases between. The CDR3 runs 16 residues. CDR3 nucleotide sequence: TGTGCCAGTAGTGCAACAGGGAAGTCTGGTACCGGGGAGCTGTTTTTT. It translates to CASSATGKSGTGELFF.

In the case of this clone: It is unclear where the CDR3 begins or ends on the DNA, so no DNA is shown, and the CDR3 is as TCRdb lists it. The chain has TRBV6-1 and TRBJ1-6. Germline V CDR1 and CDR2: MNHNS, SASEGT. The CDR3 adds up to 12 amino acids, both ends counted. The CDR3: CASSEVGAGSDF.

This rearrangement joins TRBV7-9 to TRBJ2-5; no firm D call. Germline assignment: CDR1 SEHNR and CDR2 FQNEAQ (reference sequence). The CDR3 consists of 14 residues. Deletions cut 5 bases from V and 6 bases from J, with 16 bases between. The CDR3 DNA sequence: TGTGCCAGCAGCCCGTGGAGTGTTCTGAAGACCCAGTACTTC. Encoded protein: CASSPWSVLKTQYF.

The genes are TRBV7-8 and TRBJ2-3, with 7 bases that match TRBD1. Germline lookup yields CDR1 SGHVS and CDR2 FQNEAQ. V was clipped by 5 bases and J by 2 bases; unmatched bases: 7. The CDR3 spans 15 residues. CDR3 in DNA: TGTGCCAGCAGCCACGGGACAGCCCTCACAGATACGCAGTATTTT. It is translated as CASSHGTALTDTQYF.

This clone was observed a handful of times. The chain has TRBV5-1 and TRBJ1-1; D remains unclear. Germline CDR1 SGHRS, CDR2 YFSETQ. Trimming removed 0 bases at V and 2 bases at J, with 8 bases between. This CDR3 comprises 14 residues. As DNA, the CDR3 is TGCGCCAGCAGCTTGGGGACTTTAAACACTGAAGCTTTCTTT. As protein: CASSLGTLNTEAFF.